Following are 31 T cell receptor beta chains from one sample sequenced in a study of memory CD4+ T cells and cytomegalovirus serostatus. Single viable CD3+CD4+CD8-CD45RO+ cells were sorted as the memory CD4+ T cells. TCRdb's copy holds only in-frame clones and misses some; the assay was immunoSEQ multiplex PCR. Of about 46,000 clones listed, around 80% were seen once; the top ten hold around 0.99%. Sequencing was performed on memory CD4+ T cells from blood. Receptors were obtained from an adult in good health and CMV-seronegative.

The rearrangement links TRBV2 to TRBJ2-1; 7 bases map to TRBD1. The CDR3 covers 13 residues. Looked up from germline, CDR1 is SNHLY and CDR2 is FYNNEI. Trimming cost V 5 bases and J 4 bases; bases outside gene matches: 2. DNA for the CDR3: TGTGCCAGCAGTTGGGACAGTTACAATGAGCAGTTCTTC. Translated: CASSWDSYNEQFF.

V gene TRBV29-1 combines with J gene TRBJ2-1; weak D call: TRBD2 (5 bases). With 5 bases removed from V and 7 bases from J, the gap between germline ends came to 15 bases. The CDR3 runs to 13 residues. Germline CDR1 is SQVTM and CDR2 is ANQGSEA. CDR3 coding DNA: TGCAGCGTTCTACTAGGGTACGGTAATGAGCAGTTCTTC. Translating gives CSVLLGYGNEQFF.

This chain joins TRBV30 and TRBJ1-1; unclear D gene. Between the trimmed V and J ends, which lost 8 bases and 7 bases, there was a span of 23 bases. CDR1 and CDR2 from the germline V gene are GTSNPN and SVGIG (reference sequence). This CDR3 has 14 residues. The CDR3 nucleotides read TGTGCCGTTAAGCCTCTCAATAGGGTTTATGAAGCTTTCTTT. Protein product: CAVKPLNRVYEAFF.

J is TRBJ1-5 and V is TRBV19; D gene ambiguous. The germline gives CDR1 LNHDA, CDR2 SQIVND (reference sequence). The CDR3 is made up of 15 amino acids. Trimming removed 4 bases from V and 0 bases from J, with 10 bases in between. The DNA of the CDR3 is TGTGCCAGTAGTACTACTGACGGTAGCAATCAGCCCCAGCATTTT. Protein: CASSTTDGSNQPQHF.

V is TRBV6-1 and J is TRBJ1-5; D is uncertain. The CDR3 is 16 amino acids. Germline V gene lookup returns CDR1 MNHNS and CDR2 SASEGT. Trimming removed 3 bases at V and 0 bases at J, with 12 bases between. The chain's CDR3 is CASSEGAGVSNQPQHF. CDR3 DNA sequence: TGTGCCAGCAGTGAGGGCGCCGGGGTTAGCAATCAGCCCCAGCATTTT.

V is TRBV27 and J is TRBJ2-1, with 8 bases fitting TRBD2. This CDR3 region has 14 residues. Germline V gene lookup returns CDR1 MNHEY and CDR2 SMNVEV (reference sequence). V lost 9 bases and J lost 5; bases outside the gene matches: 9. CDR3 in DNA: TGTGCCAGTTCCGAGCGGGGGTTGAACAATGAGCAGTTCTTC. It yields the protein CASSERGLNNEQFF.

This clone was observed a handful of times. V is TRBV19 and J is TRBJ2-6; D remains unclear. CDR1 is LNHDA, CDR2 SQIVND, per germline (reference sequence). The CDR3 totals 16 residues. V was shortened by 3 bases and J by 0 bases, with 9 bases between the two germline ends. The CDR3 DNA is TGTGCCAGTAGTATCAACTCCGGCTCTGGGGCCAACGTCCTGACTTTC. This sequence encodes CASSINSGSGANVLTF.

The chain has TRBV6-1 and TRBJ2-7, with D maybe TRBD2 (5 bases). This CDR3 comprises 12 residues. Trimming shortened V by 6 bases and J by 3 bases, and 9 bases separated the two germline ends. Per the germline V gene, CDR1 is MNHNS and CDR2 is SASEGT. The CDR3 reads CASRTGFYEQYF. CDR3 nucleotide sequence: TGTGCCAGCAGGACGGGGTTCTACGAGCAGTACTTC.

This chain links TRBV19 with TRBJ1-5, with D possibly TRBD1 on 5 matching bases. Trimming stripped 5 bases from V and 5 bases from J, with 7 bases between. Germline V gene data show CDR1 as LNHDA and CDR2 as SQIVND (reference sequence). This CDR3 contains 12 residues. The CDR3 DNA follows: TGTGCCAGTAGTCGGGGGTATCAGCCCCAGCATTTT. Residues: CASSRGYQPQHF.

The DNA for the CDR3 is TGCAGCGGATTACAGGACTATAACTATGGCTACACCTTC. It codes for CSGLQDYNYGYTF. The rearrangement links TRBV29-1 to TRBJ1-2; possibly TRBD1 for D (5 bases). The CDR3 is 13 amino acids. CDR1 SQVTM and CDR2 ANQGSEA come from the germline V gene. V was clipped by 7 bases and J by 1 base, with 13 bases between them.

This clone was observed a handful of times. The chain couples TRBV30 to TRBJ1-1; D unclear. The CDR3 has 13 residues. Germline-derived CDR1 and CDR2 are GTSNPN and SVGIG (reference sequence). Trimming shortened V by 0 bases and J by 5 bases, and 10 bases separated the two germline ends. CDR3 region: CAWSVEGNTEAFF. Here the CDR3 DNA reads TGTGCCTGGAGTGTAGAGGGAAATACTGAAGCTTTCTTT.

The chain links TRBV11-2 to TRBJ2-1; D is perhaps TRBD2 (7 bases). Germline CDR1 reads SGHAT; CDR2 reads FQNNGV. CDR3 length: 15 amino acids. Trimming cost V 3 bases and J 2 bases, with 11 bases left between them. The CDR3 DNA follows: TGTGCCAGCAGCTTTCGCGGGGGCACCTACAATGAGCAGTTCTTC. Residues: CASSFRGGTYNEQFF.

The chain joins TRBV2 to TRBJ2-7; D possibly corresponds to TRBD2 (5 bases). The CDR3 length is 13 residues. The germline V and J ends were trimmed by 7 bases and 6 bases, with 16 bases remaining between them. The germline V gene has CDR1 SNHLY and CDR2 FYNNEI. CDR3 bases: TGTGCCAGCAAGCCGGACTCGACTTTCGAGCAGTACTTC. It is translated as CASKPDSTFEQYF.

To note about this clone: Other DNA variants within this sample encode the same CDR3. J is TRBJ1-1 and V is TRBV18, with D perhaps TRBD1 (5 bases). CDR1 is KGHSH, CDR2 LQKENI, per germline. The ends were cut back, 3 bases at V and 3 bases at J, with 14 bases in the middle. The CDR3 sequence is 15 residues long. CDR3 sequence: CASSPRGGDHTEAFF. The CDR3 DNA is TGTGCCAGCTCACCGCGGGGGGGGGACCACACTGAAGCTTTCTTT.

The gene calls are TRBV29-1 and TRBJ1-2, with 7 bases that match TRBD1. There are 11 residues in the CDR3. V lost 7 bases, J lost 4 bases, and 3 bases stayed unmatched. CDR1 and CDR2 (germline): SQVTM, ANQGSEA. In DNA, the CDR3 is TGCAGCGAGGGGGCCGCCTATGGCTACACCTTC. This gives the protein CSEGAAYGYTF.

The chain combines TRBV4-2 with TRBJ1-6; 9 bases line up with TRBD1. With 4 bases clipped from V and 10 bases from J, the junction kept 8 bases outside the gene matches. Germline values: CDR1 LGHNA, CDR2 YNFKEQ. The CDR3 has 15 amino acids. The CDR3 loop reads CASSPGTGWDSPLHF. DNA for the CDR3: TGTGCCAGCAGCCCGGGGACAGGGTGGGACTCACCCCTCCACTTT.

With regard to this clone: Germline and junction disagree at one end, which may indicate a read error. This sequence joins TRBV28 and TRBJ1-2, with 7 bases that match TRBD1. This CDR3 has 11 amino acids. The V gene's germline CDR1 is MDHEN and CDR2 SYDVKM. CDR3 sequence: CASSTRGRLFF. CDR3 nucleotide sequence: TGTGCCAGCAGTACCAGGGGGAGACTCTTCTTC.

The genes are TRBV9 and TRBJ2-7; the match to TRBD2 covers 10 bases. Germline V lookup: CDR1 SGDLS, CDR2 YYNGEE. Unmatched junction bases numbered 10, after V lost 4 bases and J lost 0 bases. The CDR3 sequence is 17 residues long. CDR3 sequence: CASSPRASGGTSYEQYF. The CDR3 bases are TGTGCCAGCAGCCCCCGGGCTAGCGGGGGCACCTCCTACGAGCAGTACTTC.

The chain uses TRBV28 and TRBJ1-2; TRBD1 matches at 9 bases. This CDR3 has 15 residues. Germline CDR1 MDHEN, CDR2 SYDVKM. With 6 bases clipped from V and 1 base from J, the junction kept 6 bases outside the gene matches. Here the CDR3 reads CASSQQTGGNYGYTF. CDR3 DNA sequence: TGTGCCAGCAGCCAACAGACAGGGGGTAACTATGGCTACACCTTC.

The genes are TRBV7-2 and TRBJ1-3; no reliable D call. The CDR3 is 13 residues long. V was shortened by 4 bases and J by 8 bases, with 12 bases between the two germline ends. From germline, CDR1 is SGHTA and CDR2 FQGNSA. CDR3 nucleotide sequence: TGTGCCAGCAGCTCCAGGCGGCGGGACACCATATATTTT. Amino acids: CASSSRRRDTIYF. The full variable domain, completed using reference TRBV7-2 and TRBJ1-3, is GAGVSQSPSNKVTEKGKDVELRCDPISGHTALYWYRQSLGQGLEFLIYFQGNSAPDKSGLPSDRFSAERTGGSVSTLTIQRTQQEDSAVYLCASSSRRRDTIYFGEGSWLTVV.

The chain uses TRBV19 and TRBJ2-7, with 9 bases that match TRBD1. The trim removed 9 bases at V and 7 bases at J, leaving 13 bases unmatched. Germline CDR1 LNHDA, CDR2 SQIVND (reference sequence). The CDR3 is 14 residues long. The CDR3, as DNA: TGTGCCAGCAGCCCCGGGACAGGGTCGCGGGAGCAGTACTTC. Amino acid sequence: CASSPGTGSREQYF. Combining the CDR3 with reference TRBV19 and TRBJ2-7 gives the whole variable domain DGGITQSPKYLFRKEGQNVTLSCEQNLNHDAMYWYRQDPGQGLRLIYYSQIVNDFQKGDIAEGYSVSREKKESFPLTVTSAQKNPTAFYLCASSPGTGSREQYFGPGTRLTVT.

This clone was recorded a few times. The CDR3, as DNA: TGCGCCAGCAGCCGAGTCAGGGGGGCCAAAAACATTCAGTACTTC. Translating gives CASSRVRGAKNIQYF. The rearrangement uses TRBV4-3 and TRBJ2-4, with 7 nucleotides matching TRBD1. The CDR3 extends over 15 amino acids. Per the germline V gene, CDR1 is LGHNA and CDR2 is YSLEER. Trimming cost V 4 bases and J 1 base; bases outside gene matches: 4.

The chain combines TRBV7-2 with TRBJ2-3; no reliable D call. The CDR3 extends over 13 amino acids. Germline V gene data show CDR1 as SGHTA and CDR2 as FQGNSA. With 6 bases removed from V and 4 bases from J, the gap between germline ends came to 11 bases. The CDR3, as DNA: TGTGCCAGCAGAAGACCCGGGCCAGATACGCAGTATTTT. It is translated as CASRRPGPDTQYF.

The V and J genes are TRBV7-2 and TRBJ2-7, with 10 bases identical to TRBD2. The germline CDR1 and CDR2 sequences are SGHTA and FQGNSA. V gave up 5 bases and J gave up 0 bases; unmatched junction bases: 4. CDR3 length: 15 amino acids. DNA for the CDR3: TGTGCCAGCAGCGAACTAGCGGGGACCTCCTACGAGCAGTACTTC. Translation: CASSELAGTSYEQYF.

The J gene is TRBJ2-6, the V gene TRBV6-1, with TRBD2 matching over 8 bases. Germline CDR1 reads MNHNS; CDR2 reads SASEGT. The CDR3 covers 19 residues. V was pared by 4 bases and J by 0 bases, with 11 bases of the junction left unmatched. CDR3 sequence: CASSADGLAESSGANVLTF. Written as DNA, the CDR3 is TGTGCCAGCAGTGCCGATGGACTAGCCGAAAGCTCTGGGGCCAACGTCCTGACTTTC.

This clone has only one observation. The rearrangement joins TRBV27 to TRBJ2-5; tentative D call: TRBD1 (5 bases). The V end was cut by 6 bases, the J end by 0 bases, with 11 bases between. The CDR3 is 14 residues long. Germline V gene lookup returns CDR1 MNHEY and CDR2 SMNVEV (reference sequence). The CDR3 sequence is CASSPNRYQETQYF. The CDR3 DNA follows: TGTGCCAGCAGCCCCAACAGGTACCAAGAGACCCAGTACTTC.

The chain uses TRBV11-2 and TRBJ1-1; D gene unclear. The length of the CDR3 is 14 residues. CDR1 is SGHAT, CDR2 FQNNGV, per germline. V dropped 2 bases and J dropped 2 bases, with 9 bases sitting between them. This chain's CDR3 is CASSLMTQNTEAFF. The CDR3 nucleotides are TGTGCCAGCAGCTTAATGACCCAAAACACTGAAGCTTTCTTT.

The rearrangement uses TRBV15 and TRBJ1-2; 10 bases are a match to TRBD1. The CDR3 runs to 16 residues. Germline trimming cut 0 bases from V and 6 bases from J; bases unmatched to any gene: 7. CDR1 and CDR2 from the germline V gene are LNHNV and YYDKDF (reference sequence). The CDR3 nucleotides are TGTGCCACCAGCAGAGATTTACTTGGACAGGGGGATGGCTACACCTTC. Protein product: CATSRDLLGQGDGYTF.

The CDR3 protein is CASGGTFSNQPQHF. The CDR3 DNA reads TGTGCCAGTGGGGGAACGTTTAGCAATCAGCCCCAGCATTTT. V and J are TRBV19 and TRBJ1-5, with D possibly TRBD1 on 5 matching bases. Germline V gene data show CDR1 as LNHDA and CDR2 as SQIVND (reference sequence). This CDR3 region has 14 residues. Trimming shortened V by 8 bases and J by 0 bases, and 11 bases separated the two germline ends.

This chain joins TRBV15 and TRBJ2-1, with 13 positions matching TRBD2. CDR3 length equals 16 residues. Germline assignment: CDR1 LNHNV and CDR2 YYDKDF (reference sequence). V trimming: 5 bases; J trimming: 7 bases; junction bases outside the gene matches: 8. CDR3 loop: CATSEEWTSGGNEQFF. The CDR3 region has the DNA TGTGCCACCAGCGAAGAATGGACTAGCGGGGGTAATGAGCAGTTCTTC.

This clone appeared a few times. J is TRBJ2-7 and V is TRBV4-1; 9 bases are shared with TRBD1. CDR1 is MGHRA, CDR2 YSYEKL, per germline. CDR3 length equals 17 residues. V lost 3 bases to trimming and J lost 3 bases; unmatched junction nucleotides: 12. DNA for the CDR3: TGCGCCAGCAGCCAGGGCAGCGGACAGGGGAATTTCTACGAGCAGTACTTC. This sequence encodes CASSQGSGQGNFYEQYF.